These 26 T cell receptor beta chains share one sample of origin, sequenced in a study of shared clonotypes between healthy human individuals. Measured with immunoSEQ multiplex PCR; TCRdb has only the in-frame clones, and not every one. The sample holds around 2.5 million clones, approximately 94% seen once. Sequenced: naive CD4+ T cells from PBMCs. Subset: CD45RA+ positively selected. The receptor source for this set is a man aged 18-30 years in good health. Some clones in this sample may be carry-over from other donors' samples.

This clone was recorded once. This rearrangement joins TRBV28 to TRBJ1-6; no clear D. The CDR3 extends over 12 amino acids. V was clipped by 8 bases and J by 11 bases, with 13 bases between them. The V gene's germline CDR1 is MDHEN and CDR2 SYDVKM. The CDR3 is CASGITLTPLHF. CDR3 DNA: TGTGCCAGCGGAATAACCCTTACACCCCTCCACTTT.

The rearrangement uses TRBV7-6 and TRBJ2-2, with D unresolved. There are 14 residues in the CDR3. Per germline, CDR1 SGHVS and CDR2 FNYEAQ. Trimming left V 2 bases short and J 2 bases short, with 6 bases between. CDR3 region: CASSLPDNTGELFF. The CDR3 DNA sequence: TGTGCCAGCAGCTTACCTGACAACACCGGGGAGCTGTTTTTT.

The chain recombines TRBV7-9 with TRBJ1-1, with D perhaps TRBD1 (6 bases). Trimming took 5 bases from V and 1 from J, leaving 14 bases between them. This CDR3 is built from 15 residues. The germline gives CDR1 SEHNR, CDR2 FQNEAQ (reference sequence). The CDR3 protein is CASSVSDRPNTEAFF. The CDR3 bases are TGTGCCAGCAGCGTCTCCGACAGGCCGAACACTGAAGCTTTCTTT.

The chain carries TRBV28 and TRBJ2-7, with D possibly called TRBD1 or TRBD2 (6 bases each). The V and J ends lost 7 bases and 0 bases respectively, with 13 bases between them. Germline CDR1 is MDHEN and CDR2 is SYDVKM. CDR3 length equals 14 residues. CDR3 nucleotide sequence: TGTGCCAGCATCCAAGGGGGGAGCTCCTACGAGCAGTACTTC. It encodes CASIQGGSSYEQYF.

The table lists this clone with a count of one. J is TRBJ2-5 and V is TRBV9, with D unclear. Germline CDR1 is SGDLS and CDR2 is YYNGEE. The CDR3 has 14 residues. Deletions cut 2 bases from V and 5 bases from J, with 13 bases between. CDR3 sequence (DNA): TGTGCCAGCAGCGTGACCTCCGTGGGGGAGACCCAGTACTTC. This sequence encodes CASSVTSVGETQYF.

The gene calls are TRBV25-1 and TRBJ1-1, with a tentative D call TRBD1 (6 bases). The germline gives CDR1 MGHDK, CDR2 SYGVNS. V was clipped by 3 bases and J by 0 bases, with 8 bases between them. This CDR3 is built from 14 residues. Here the CDR3 DNA reads TGTGCCAGCAGTGAGGACAGATTGAACACTGAAGCTTTCTTT. Protein: CASSEDRLNTEAFF.

This chain uses TRBV7-2 with TRBJ1-5; no firm D call. Trimming removed 7 bases from V and 5 bases from J, with 12 bases in between. This CDR3 region has 13 residues. CDR1 is SGHTA and CDR2 is FQGNSA in the germline V gene. CDR3 nucleotide sequence: TGTGCCAGCACCCCTTCACTATATCAGCCCCAGCATTTT. Its protein product is CASTPSLYQPQHF.

The chain has TRBV30 and TRBJ1-5; D gene unclear. V was shortened by 4 bases and J by 0 bases, with 13 bases between the two germline ends. The CDR3 has 15 amino acids. Germline CDR1 and CDR2: GTSNPN and SVGIG (reference sequence). CDR3 residues: CAWTTGDYSNQPQHF. The CDR3 DNA is TGTGCCTGGACCACGGGCGACTATAGCAATCAGCCCCAGCATTTT.

V is TRBV6-6 and J is TRBJ2-7; D tentatively reads TRBD1 or TRBD2 (5 bases each). Trimming removed 6 bases from V and 2 bases from J, with 11 bases in between. The germline V gene encodes CDR1 MNHNY and CDR2 SVGAGI (reference sequence). This CDR3 is 13 amino acids long. Here the CDR3 DNA reads TGTGCCAGCAGACCGGGACCCCCCTACGAGCAGTACTTC. Translated, it gives CASRPGPPYEQYF.

As regards this clone: Other DNA sequences in this sample translate to the same CDR3. This chain joins TRBV30 and TRBJ2-7, with D unclear. Germline CDR1 and CDR2: GTSNPN and SVGIG (reference sequence). The CDR3 spans 10 residues. V was cut by 5 bases and J by 7 bases, with 9 bases left in between. The DNA for the CDR3 is TGTGCCTGGGGGGAAGGGGAGCAGTACTTC. This codes for CAWGEGEQYF.

A remark on this clone: Other DNA sequences in this specimen translate into the identical CDR3. The rearrangement links TRBV6-1 to TRBJ2-3; 9 bases fit TRBD1. J was trimmed by 3 bases and V by 5 bases; bases with no gene match: 6. The CDR3 length is 15 residues. Germline V gene data show CDR1 as MNHNS and CDR2 as SASEGT. The chain's CDR3 is CASSTPGQGTDTQYF. CDR3 in DNA: TGTGCCAGCAGTACCCCGGGACAGGGTACAGATACGCAGTATTTT.

The chain employs TRBV5-1 and TRBJ1-2; weak D call: TRBD1 (5 bases). CDR3 length equals 17 residues. Trimming removed 4 bases at V and 2 bases at J, with 21 bases between. Germline V gene lookup returns CDR1 SGHRS and CDR2 YFSETQ. CDR3 DNA: TGCGCCAGCAGCCCGGCCCGGGGGACCTCTCTCAACTATGGCTACACCTTC. It translates to CASSPARGTSLNYGYTF.

The chain employs TRBV11-2 and TRBJ2-7; no reliable D call. CDR3 length: 14 residues. Germline V gene data show CDR1 as SGHAT and CDR2 as FQNNGV. The V end lost 1 base, the J end lost 2 bases, and 9 bases lay between the germline ends. The CDR3 nucleotides are TGTGCCAGCAGCTTAGGGTTCCCGGCCTACGAGCAGTACTTC. Its protein product is CASSLGFPAYEQYF.

The rearrangement uses TRBV2 and TRBJ1-2, with D perhaps TRBD1 (6 bases). Germline CDR1 is SNHLY and CDR2 is FYNNEI. V was trimmed by 7 bases and J by 4 bases, leaving 16 bases between them. CDR3 length equals 14 residues. CDR3 in DNA: TGTGCCAGCATCTGGGGGGCGGGACCCTATGGCTACACCTTC. It translates to CASIWGAGPYGYTF.

Notes on this clone: This sample includes further DNA sequences coding for the same CDR3. This chain connects TRBV9 to TRBJ2-5, with a possible D match to TRBD2 (6 bases). With 4 bases removed from V and 3 bases from J, the gap between germline ends came to 13 bases. Looked up from germline, CDR1 is SGDLS and CDR2 is YYNGEE. The CDR3 is made up of 14 amino acids. The DNA of the CDR3 is TGTGCCAGCAGCCCATCGGGACTCAAAGAGACCCAGTACTTC. Residues: CASSPSGLKETQYF.

This clone was seen just once. As DNA, the CDR3 is TGCAGTGCTAGTAGGGGATATGAGCAGTTCTTC. Protein product: CSASRGYEQFF. This chain uses TRBV20-1 with TRBJ2-1; weak D call: TRBD1 (5 bases). From germline, CDR1 is DFQATT and CDR2 SNEGSKA (reference sequence). This CDR3 is 11 amino acids long. Between the trimmed V and J ends, which lost 3 bases and 8 bases, there was a span of 8 bases.

This rearrangement joins TRBV28 to TRBJ2-1, with TRBD2 matching 9 bases. Germline V CDR1 and CDR2: MDHEN, SYDVKM. J gave up 7 bases and V 5 bases, and 12 bases lay outside the gene matches. The CDR3 spans 16 residues. The CDR3 sequence is CASSGGGLAGRNEQFF. The CDR3 coding sequence is TGTGCCAGCAGTGGCGGCGGGCTAGCGGGACGGAATGAGCAGTTCTTC.

The chain joins TRBV6-5 to TRBJ1-1; TRBD1 agrees at 10 bases. The CDR3 has 15 residues. CDR1 is MNHEY and CDR2 is SVGAGI in the germline V gene. The V and J ends lost 6 bases and 11 bases, in that order; junction bases with no gene match: 15. CDR3 amino acids: CASRYNDRGPKSAFF. The CDR3 DNA is TGTGCCAGCAGGTACAACGACAGGGGGCCCAAGTCCGCTTTCTTT.

This rearrangement joins TRBV30 to TRBJ1-1; no clear D. CDR3 length: 12 amino acids. V was trimmed by 8 bases and J by 2 bases, leaving 12 bases between them. Germline CDR1 and CDR2: GTSNPN and SVGIG (reference sequence). CDR3 bases: TGTGCCGGCAAGAGGGTTAACACTGAAGCTTTCTTT. Amino acid sequence: CAGKRVNTEAFF.

The chain combines TRBV14 with TRBJ1-5; a possible D gene is TRBD1 (5 bases). The CDR3 sequence is 13 residues long. Germline CDR1 is SGHDN and CDR2 is FVKESK. Deletions cut 0 bases from V and 6 bases from J, with 6 bases between. CDR3 DNA: TGTGCCAGCAGCCAAGAGGGGGTTCAGCCCCAGCATTTT. Protein: CASSQEGVQPQHF.

V and J are TRBV2 and TRBJ2-5; 12 nucleotides agree with TRBD2. This CDR3 is 14 amino acids long. The V gene's germline CDR1 is SNHLY and CDR2 FYNNEI. V was pared by 3 bases and J by 5 bases, with 1 base of the junction left unmatched. CDR3 in amino acids: CASSELAGGETQYF. DNA of the CDR3: TGTGCCAGCAGTGAGCTAGCGGGAGGGGAGACCCAGTACTTC.

This sequence joins TRBV20-1 and TRBJ2-7, with D possibly TRBD1 on 6 matching bases. The CDR3 loop spans 11 amino acids. V dropped 6 bases and J dropped 6 bases, with 12 bases sitting between them. Looked up from germline, CDR1 is DFQATT and CDR2 is SNEGSKA (reference sequence). Written as DNA, the CDR3 is TGCAGTGCAAAGGGGGTAGCCGAGCAGTACTTC. Protein: CSAKGVAEQYF.

V gene TRBV7-9 combines with J gene TRBJ2-7; 12 bases match TRBD2. Germline V lookup: CDR1 SEHNR, CDR2 FQNEAQ (reference sequence). V gave up 5 bases and J gave up 2 bases; unmatched junction bases: 7. The CDR3 contains 16 residues. The CDR3, as DNA: TGTGCCAGCAGCCAATCCTCTAGCGGGAGGGCCTACGAGCAGTACTTC. Protein sequence: CASSQSSSGRAYEQYF.

The V gene is TRBV28, the J gene TRBJ2-7; the D gene is possibly TRBD2 (6 bases). CDR1 is MDHEN and CDR2 is SYDVKM in the germline V gene. This CDR3 has 13 amino acids. Deletions cut 8 bases from V and 3 bases from J, with 14 bases between. The CDR3 DNA reads as TGTGCCAGCGGTAAGGGACTCCACTACGAGCAGTACTTC. This codes for CASGKGLHYEQYF.

The genes are TRBV30 and TRBJ2-7, with no clear D. Per germline, CDR1 GTSNPN and CDR2 SVGIG (reference sequence). The CDR3 extends over 13 amino acids. Trimming shortened V by 1 base and J by 6 bases, and 13 bases separated the two germline ends. The CDR3 sequence: CAWSGLLGGEQYF. CDR3 coding DNA: TGTGCCTGGAGTGGCTTATTGGGCGGCGAGCAGTACTTC.

The CDR3 DNA is TGTGCCAGCATTTTAGGCGGGGGAAGCACAGATACGCAGTATTTT. Residues: CASILGGGSTDTQYF. The rearrangement links TRBV7-9 to TRBJ2-3; 7 positions match TRBD2. The CDR3 length is 15 residues. The trim removed 7 bases at V and 0 bases at J, leaving 7 bases unmatched. Germline CDR1 SEHNR, CDR2 FQNEAQ (reference sequence).